The clone carrying this T cell receptor (beta chain) was seen once. In the authors' workflow: Scientists estimated how many nucleated cells there were by amplifying reference gene primers. Repertoires were generated with immunoSEQ multiplex PCR, while TCRdb's copy carries only in-frame clones and drops some. V and J calls and clone size are copied from that table; D and trimming were computed from the DNA. The data show roughly 190,000 clones, with approximately 87% seen just once and roughly 3.9% held by the top ten. This specimen comes from a study of blood T cell repertoires in COVID-19. Study details: The study drew acute and convalescent COVID-19 samples from the United States, Italy and Spain. The analysed material was cDNA or gDNA that came from T cells, B-cell-depleted T cells, or PBMCs.

With V trimmed by 3 bases and J by 3 bases, 17 bases remained unmatched. Germline loops: CDR1 LGHNA, CDR2 YNFKEQ. There are 19 residues in the CDR3. This chain connects TRBV4-2 to TRBJ2-7; TRBD2 aligns across 10 bases. Material for sequencing was peripheral blood. The sequence was obtained from a man younger than 35 with active or convalescent COVID-19. Here the CDR3 DNA reads TGTGCCAGCAGCCATCCACGTCTAGCGGGAGTTAGGGTCCACTACGAGCAGTACTTC. Its translation: CASSHPRLAGVRVHYEQYF.